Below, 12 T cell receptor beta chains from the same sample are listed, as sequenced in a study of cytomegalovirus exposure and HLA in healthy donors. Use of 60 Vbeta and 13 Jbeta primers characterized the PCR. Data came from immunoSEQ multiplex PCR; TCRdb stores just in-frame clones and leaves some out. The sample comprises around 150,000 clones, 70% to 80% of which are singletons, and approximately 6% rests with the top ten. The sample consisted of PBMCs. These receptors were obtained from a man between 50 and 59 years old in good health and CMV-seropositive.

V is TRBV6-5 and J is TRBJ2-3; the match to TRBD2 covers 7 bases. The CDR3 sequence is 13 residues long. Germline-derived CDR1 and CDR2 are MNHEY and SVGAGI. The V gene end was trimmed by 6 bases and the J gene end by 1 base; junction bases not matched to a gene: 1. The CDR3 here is CASSRGGTDTQYF. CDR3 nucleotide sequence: TGTGCCAGCAGCCGGGGGGGCACAGATACGCAGTATTTT.

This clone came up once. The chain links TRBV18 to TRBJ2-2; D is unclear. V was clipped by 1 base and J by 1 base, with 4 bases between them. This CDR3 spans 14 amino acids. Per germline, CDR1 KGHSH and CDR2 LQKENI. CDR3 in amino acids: CASSPRQNTGELFF. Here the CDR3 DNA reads TGTGCCAGCTCACCACGGCAGAACACCGGGGAGCTGTTTTTT.

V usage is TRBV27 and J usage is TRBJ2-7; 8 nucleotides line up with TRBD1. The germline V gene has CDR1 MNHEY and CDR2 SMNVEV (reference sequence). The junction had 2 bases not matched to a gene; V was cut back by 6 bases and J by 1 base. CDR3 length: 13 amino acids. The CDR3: CASRTGDSYEQYF. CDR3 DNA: TGTGCCAGCAGGACAGGGGATTCCTACGAGCAGTACTTC.

This CDR3 is CASSSGTTGEQYF. CDR3 coding DNA: TGTGCCAGCAGCTCGGGGACTACAGGGGAGCAGTACTTC. V gene TRBV7-6 combines with J gene TRBJ2-7; a possible D gene is TRBD2 (7 bases). Per the germline V gene, CDR1 is SGHVS and CDR2 is FNYEAQ. The CDR3 has 13 amino acids. Trimming took off 4 bases at V and 7 bases at J, with 14 bases between the two ends.

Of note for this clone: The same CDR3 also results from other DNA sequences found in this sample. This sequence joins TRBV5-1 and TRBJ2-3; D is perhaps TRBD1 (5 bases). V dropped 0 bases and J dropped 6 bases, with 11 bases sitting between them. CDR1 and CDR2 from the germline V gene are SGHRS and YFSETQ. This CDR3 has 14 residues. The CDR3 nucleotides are TGCGCCAGCAGCTTGGTAGTAGGGGCGGATACGCAGTATTTT. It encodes CASSLVVGADTQYF.

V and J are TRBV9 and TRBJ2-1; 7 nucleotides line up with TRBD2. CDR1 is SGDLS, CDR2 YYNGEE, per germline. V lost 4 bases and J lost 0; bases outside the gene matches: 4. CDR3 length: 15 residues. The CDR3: CASSISGLSYNEQFF. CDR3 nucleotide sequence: TGTGCCAGCAGCATTAGCGGGCTCTCCTACAATGAGCAGTTCTTC.

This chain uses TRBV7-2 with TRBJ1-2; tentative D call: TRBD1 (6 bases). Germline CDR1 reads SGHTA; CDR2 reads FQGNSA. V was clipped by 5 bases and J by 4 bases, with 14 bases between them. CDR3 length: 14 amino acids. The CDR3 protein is CASSQVRDTYGYTF. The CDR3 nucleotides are TGTGCCAGCAGCCAGGTCCGGGACACCTATGGCTACACCTTC.

CDR3 sequence reads: CASRSGQGETGELFF. The CDR3, as DNA: TGTGCCAGCAGGTCAGGACAGGGAGAAACCGGGGAGCTGTTTTTT. J is TRBJ2-2 and V is TRBV6-6, with 8 bases lining up with TRBD1. Germline CDR1 reads MNHNY; CDR2 reads SVGAGI (reference sequence). This CDR3 spans 15 amino acids. The ends lost 6 bases at V and 5 bases at J; junction bases unmatched: 8.

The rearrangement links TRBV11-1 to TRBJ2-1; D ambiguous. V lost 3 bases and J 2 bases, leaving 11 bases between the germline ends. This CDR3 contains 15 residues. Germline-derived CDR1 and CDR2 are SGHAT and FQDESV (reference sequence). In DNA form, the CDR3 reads TGTGCCAGCAGCTTCGGCGGCGGTACCTACAATGAGCAGTTCTTC. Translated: CASSFGGGTYNEQFF.

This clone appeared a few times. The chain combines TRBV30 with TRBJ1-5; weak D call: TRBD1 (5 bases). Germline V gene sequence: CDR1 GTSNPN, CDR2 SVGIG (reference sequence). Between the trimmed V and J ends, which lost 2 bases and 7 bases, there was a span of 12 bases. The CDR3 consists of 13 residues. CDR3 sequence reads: CAWSLGGVQPQHF. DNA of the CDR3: TGTGCCTGGAGTCTGGGGGGGGTGCAGCCCCAGCATTTT. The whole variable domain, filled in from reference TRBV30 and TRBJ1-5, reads SQTIHQWPATLVQPVGSPLSLECTVEGTSNPNLYWYRQAAGRGLQLLFYSVGIGQISSEVPQNLSASRPQDRQFILSSKKLLLSDSGFYLCAWSLGGVQPQHFGDGTRLSIL.

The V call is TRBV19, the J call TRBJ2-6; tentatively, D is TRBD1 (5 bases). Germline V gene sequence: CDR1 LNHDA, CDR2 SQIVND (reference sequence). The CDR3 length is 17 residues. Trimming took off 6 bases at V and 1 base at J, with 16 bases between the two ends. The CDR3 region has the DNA TGTGCCAGTAGCCAACGACAAGGGGCATCTGGGGCCAACGTCCTGACTTTC. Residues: CASSQRQGASGANVLTF.

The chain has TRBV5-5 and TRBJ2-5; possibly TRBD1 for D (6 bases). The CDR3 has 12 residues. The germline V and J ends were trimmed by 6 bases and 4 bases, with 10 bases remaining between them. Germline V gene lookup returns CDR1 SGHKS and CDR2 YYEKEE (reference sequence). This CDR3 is CASMGAPETQYF. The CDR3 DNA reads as TGTGCCAGCATGGGGGCCCCAGAGACCCAGTACTTC.